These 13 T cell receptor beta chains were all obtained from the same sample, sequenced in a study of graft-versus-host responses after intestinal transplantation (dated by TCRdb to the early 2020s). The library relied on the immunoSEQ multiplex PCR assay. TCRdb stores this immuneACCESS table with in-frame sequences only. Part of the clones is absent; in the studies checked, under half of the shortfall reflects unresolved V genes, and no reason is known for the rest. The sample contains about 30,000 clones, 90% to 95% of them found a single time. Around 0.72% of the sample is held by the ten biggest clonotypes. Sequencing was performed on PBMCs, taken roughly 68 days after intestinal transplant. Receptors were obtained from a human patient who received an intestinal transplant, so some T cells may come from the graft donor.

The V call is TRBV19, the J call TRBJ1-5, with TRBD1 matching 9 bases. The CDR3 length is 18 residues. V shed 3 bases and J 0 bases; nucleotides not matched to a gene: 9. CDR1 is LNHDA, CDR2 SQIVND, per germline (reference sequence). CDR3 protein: CASSMFGQGRFSNQPQHF. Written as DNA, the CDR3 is TGTGCCAGTAGTATGTTCGGACAGGGGAGGTTTAGCAATCAGCCCCAGCATTTT.

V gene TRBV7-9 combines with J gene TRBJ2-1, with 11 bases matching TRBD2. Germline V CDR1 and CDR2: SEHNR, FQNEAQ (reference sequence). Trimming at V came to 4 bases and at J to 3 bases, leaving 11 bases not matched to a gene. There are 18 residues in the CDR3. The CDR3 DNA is TGTGCCAGCAGCTCCAGGCTAGCGGGGGGTGGTTTCTACAATGAGCAGTTCTTC. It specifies CASSSRLAGGGFYNEQFF.

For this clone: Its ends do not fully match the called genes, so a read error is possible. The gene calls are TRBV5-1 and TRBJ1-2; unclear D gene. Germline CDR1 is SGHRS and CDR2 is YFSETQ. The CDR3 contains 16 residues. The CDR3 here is CASSLGTPTDAYDYTF. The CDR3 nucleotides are TGCGCCAGCAGCTTAGGAACGCCGACTGACGCCTATGACTACACCTTC.

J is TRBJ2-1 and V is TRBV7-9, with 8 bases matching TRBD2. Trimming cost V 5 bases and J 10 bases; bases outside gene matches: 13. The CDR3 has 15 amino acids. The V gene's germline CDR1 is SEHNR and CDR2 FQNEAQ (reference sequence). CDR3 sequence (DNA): TGTGCCAGCAGCCCGGGACTAGTCTCAAAATTAGAGCAGTTCTTC. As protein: CASSPGLVSKLEQFF.

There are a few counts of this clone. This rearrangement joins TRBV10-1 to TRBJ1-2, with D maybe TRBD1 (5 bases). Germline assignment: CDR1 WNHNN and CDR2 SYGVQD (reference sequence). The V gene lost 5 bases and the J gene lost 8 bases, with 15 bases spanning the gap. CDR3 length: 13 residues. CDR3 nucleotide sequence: TGCGCCAGCAGTCGAGGGCAGGGCCGCGGCTACACCTTC. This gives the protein CASSRGQGRGYTF.

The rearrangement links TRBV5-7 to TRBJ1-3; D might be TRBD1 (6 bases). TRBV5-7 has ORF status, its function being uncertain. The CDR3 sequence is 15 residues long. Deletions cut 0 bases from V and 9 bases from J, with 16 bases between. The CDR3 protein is CASSLVQGPGGTIYF. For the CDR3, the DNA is TGTGCCAGCAGCTTGGTACAGGGACCCGGGGGCACCATATATTTT.

CDR3 protein: CASSVSPNRLADTYEQYF. The CDR3 region has the DNA TGTGCCAGCAGCGTATCACCGAACCGACTAGCGGATACCTACGAGCAGTACTTC. The chain recombines TRBV9 with TRBJ2-5; the match to TRBD2 covers 9 bases. With the DNA end fitting TRBJ2-7 better, the J assignment may be wrong. The CDR3 contains 18 residues. Germline-derived CDR1 and CDR2 are SGDLS and YYNGEE.

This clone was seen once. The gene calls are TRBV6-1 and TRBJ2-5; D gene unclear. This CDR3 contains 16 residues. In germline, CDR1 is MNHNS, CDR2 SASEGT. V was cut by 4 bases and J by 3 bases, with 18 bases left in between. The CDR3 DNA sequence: TGTGCCAGCAGTGTTTATCCTGAATCTTCGGAAGAGACCCAGTACTTC. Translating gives CASSVYPESSEETQYF.

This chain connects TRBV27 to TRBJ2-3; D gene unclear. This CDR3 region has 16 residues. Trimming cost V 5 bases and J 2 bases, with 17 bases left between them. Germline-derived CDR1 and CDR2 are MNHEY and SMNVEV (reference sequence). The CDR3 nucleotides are TGTGCCAGCAGTACGTACGCCTCCTCTGCCACAGATACGCAGTATTTT. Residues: CASSTYASSATDTQYF.

CDR3 sequence: CASSSGDSPYNEQFF. The DNA for the CDR3 is TGTGCCAGCAGCTCGGGGGACAGCCCCTACAATGAGCAGTTCTTC. This chain connects TRBV5-4 to TRBJ2-1, with D possibly being TRBD1 (7 bases). From germline, CDR1 is SGHNT and CDR2 YYREEE (reference sequence). The germline V and J ends were trimmed by 3 bases and 2 bases, with 12 bases remaining between them. The CDR3 contains 15 residues.

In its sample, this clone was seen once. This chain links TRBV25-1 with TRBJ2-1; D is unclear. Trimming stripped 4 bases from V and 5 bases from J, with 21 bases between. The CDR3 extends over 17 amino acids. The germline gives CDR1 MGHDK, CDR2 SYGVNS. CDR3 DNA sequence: TGTGCCAGCAGTGGAGACCCCAGGTGGCTTCGGGACAATGAGCAGTTCTTC. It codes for CASSGDPRWLRDNEQFF.

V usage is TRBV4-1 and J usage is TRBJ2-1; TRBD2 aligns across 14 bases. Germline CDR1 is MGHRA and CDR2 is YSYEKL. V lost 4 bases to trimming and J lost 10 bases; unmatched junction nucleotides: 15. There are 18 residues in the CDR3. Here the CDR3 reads CASSRTSVGLAGATEQFF. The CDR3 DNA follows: TGCGCCAGCAGCCGAACCTCAGTGGGACTAGCGGGGGCCACCGAGCAGTTCTTC.

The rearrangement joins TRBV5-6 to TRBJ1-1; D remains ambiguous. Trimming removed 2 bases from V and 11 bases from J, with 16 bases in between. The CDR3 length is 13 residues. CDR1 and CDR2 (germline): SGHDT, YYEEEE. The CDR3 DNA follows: TGTGCCAGCAGCTTTGGGCCGGGAAGGTGGGCTTTCTTT. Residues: CASSFGPGRWAFF. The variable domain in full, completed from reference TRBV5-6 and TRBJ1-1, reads DAGVTQSPTHLIKTRGQQVTLRCSPKSGHDTVSWYQQALGQGPQFIFQYYEEEERQRGNFPDRFSGHQFPNYSSELNVNALLLGDSALYLCASSFGPGRWAFFGQGTRLTVV.